The 10 T cell receptor beta chains reported below all come from one sample, sequenced in a study of T cells in Graves' hyperthyroidism and ophthalmopathy. TCR beta CDR3 region amplification was performed from RNA transcripts. HTBI primers were used for first-round RT-PCR of the TCR CDR3. TCRdb independently ran MiXCR on the multiplex PCR reads; one entry per CDR3 protein. The table lists about 380,000 distinct CDR3 sequences, over 11% of them singletons. The sample consisted of blood. The receptors were gathered from a woman between 55 and 75 years old with Graves' hyperthyroidism.

This clonotype has only a few counts. CDR3 residues: CASSSYPRAYNEQFF. DNA for the CDR3: TGTGCCAGCAGCTCCTATCCGCGGGCCTACAATGAGCAGTTCTTC. V is TRBV5-5 and J is TRBJ2-1; tentative D call: TRBD2 (5 bases). This CDR3 is 15 amino acids long. Germline CDR1 is SGHKS and CDR2 is YYEKEE (reference sequence). Trimming left V 3 bases short and J 2 bases short, with 12 bases between. Drawing the rest from reference TRBV5-5 and TRBJ2-1, the complete variable domain is DAGVTQSPTHLIKTRGQQVTLRCSPISGHKSVSWYQQVLGQGPQFIFQYYEKEERGRGNFPDRFSARQFPNYSSELNVNALLLGDSALYLCASSSYPRAYNEQFFGPGTRLTVL.

This clonotype was recorded at least ten times. The chain joins TRBV5-1 to TRBJ2-1, with 10 positions matching TRBD2. Germline trimming cut 2 bases from V and 4 bases from J; bases unmatched to any gene: 3. Germline assignment: CDR1 SGHRS and CDR2 YFSETQ. This CDR3 region has 15 residues. The CDR3 DNA reads TGCGCCAGCAGCTTAAGCGGGAGGGTGTACAATGAGCAGTTCTTC. The encoded protein is CASSLSGRVYNEQFF.

Ten or more counts support this clonotype. The V and J genes are TRBV6-1 and TRBJ2-5; 9 bases are a match to TRBD2. The CDR3 has 19 amino acids. V lost 1 base, J lost 4 bases, and 16 bases stayed unmatched. Looked up from germline, CDR1 is MNHNS and CDR2 is SASEGT. The CDR3 sequence is CASSEESALAGRPGETQYF. CDR3 nucleotides: TGTGCCAGCAGTGAAGAATCCGCGCTAGCGGGGCGTCCGGGAGAGACCCAGTACTTC.

The sample holds many counts of this clonotype. This chain connects TRBV20-1 to TRBJ2-5; D perhaps matches TRBD1 (5 bases). Trimming cost V 1 base and J 2 bases, with 11 bases left between them. The CDR3 runs 14 residues. Germline-derived CDR1 and CDR2 are DFQATT and SNEGSKA (reference sequence). CDR3 sequence reads: CSARVGLVQETQYF. In DNA form, the CDR3 reads TGCAGTGCTAGAGTGGGGCTGGTTCAAGAGACCCAGTACTTC.

The chain is built from TRBV7-9 and TRBJ2-7, with 7 bases identical to TRBD2. Germline trimming cut 3 bases from V and 0 bases from J; bases unmatched to any gene: 5. CDR1 and CDR2 from the germline V gene are SEHNR and FQNEAQ (reference sequence). The CDR3 covers 15 residues. CDR3 in DNA: TGTGCCAGCAGCTTTGTTCGCGGGAGCTCCTACGAGCAGTACTTC. Translation gives CASSFVRGSSYEQYF.

At least ten counts were recorded for this clonotype. The chain carries TRBV29-1 and TRBJ2-1; TRBD1 might be the D (6 bases). The germline CDR1 and CDR2 sequences are SQVTM and ANQGSEA. CDR3 length: 15 residues. Trimming took 1 base from V and 6 from J, leaving 16 bases between them. The CDR3 region is CSVEGVTGHSNEQFF. The CDR3 DNA follows: TGCAGCGTTGAAGGGGTGACAGGCCATTCCAATGAGCAGTTCTTC.

In this sample, this clonotype turned up many times. The CDR3 region has the DNA TGTGCCAGCAGCTTAACAGGGACTAGCGGGGAGACCCAGTACTTC. Translation gives CASSLTGTSGETQYF. The J gene is TRBJ2-5, the V gene TRBV7-3; 12 nucleotides agree with TRBD2. From germline, CDR1 is SGHTA and CDR2 FQGTGA. This CDR3 has 15 residues. J gave up 5 bases and V 0 bases, and 1 base lay outside the gene matches.

This clonotype was recorded at least ten times. The V gene is TRBV30, the J gene TRBJ2-3; 10 bases are a match to TRBD2. This CDR3 spans 14 amino acids. CDR1 is GTSNPN, CDR2 SVGIG, per germline (reference sequence). V shed 3 bases and J 4 bases; nucleotides not matched to a gene: 4. CDR3 sequence: CAWRPGLASDTQYF. The CDR3 DNA is TGTGCCTGGAGACCGGGACTAGCGTCAGATACGCAGTATTTT.

The genes are TRBV5-4 and TRBJ2-1; D could derive from TRBD1 or TRBD2 (5 bases each). The CDR3 covers 15 residues. Trimming removed 1 base from V and 9 bases from J, with 17 bases in between. In germline, CDR1 is SGHNT, CDR2 YYREEE (reference sequence). CDR3 DNA: TGTGCCAGCAGCTTGAGGGGACCCGATGAGGGTGAGCAGTTCTTC. This translates into CASSLRGPDEGEQFF.

This clonotype was detected only a few times. The chain couples TRBV4-1 to TRBJ1-5; D may be TRBD1 (6 bases). This CDR3 contains 15 residues. Germline CDR1 MGHRA, CDR2 YSYEKL. V was shortened by 1 base and J by 6 bases, with 13 bases between the two germline ends. CDR3 residues: CASSQGPRGSQPQHF. CDR3 DNA sequence: TGCGCCAGCAGCCAAGGTCCGAGGGGGAGTCAGCCCCAGCATTTT.